This record concerns one TCR beta chain sequence. Its antigen is as yet unknown. The study's library attached unique molecular identifiers to single cDNA molecules. TCRdb passed the RACE reads through MiXCR, listing each CDR3 protein once. This repertoire shows some 350,000 distinct CDR3 sequences, around 6% found once; its top ten account for approximately 5.4%. These data come from a study of human T cells and chemical hapten exposure. Study-level findings and limits: Compared to controls, expanded TCRs made significantly more large clusters of similar CDR3s.

Germline V gives CDR1 SGHRS, CDR2 YFSETQ. With 3 bases clipped from V and 5 bases from J, the junction kept 7 bases outside the gene matches. The CDR3 has 16 amino acids. The time point is: patch test 2, 6 weeks after DPC sensitization. Treatment in this sample: therapeutic diphenylcyclopropenone sensitization with weekly scalp DPC. This TCR came from a woman younger than 30 with alopecia areata. Some clones in this sample may be carry-over from other donors' samples. The sequenced sample was whole blood, obtained in connection with sensitization to the hapten diphenylcyclopropenone (DPC). The chain has TRBV5-1 and TRBJ2-1, with 11 nucleotides matching TRBD2. The CDR3: CASSSWLAGGDNEQFF. In DNA, the CDR3 is TGCGCCAGCAGCTCATGGCTAGCGGGGGGAGACAATGAGCAGTTCTTC.